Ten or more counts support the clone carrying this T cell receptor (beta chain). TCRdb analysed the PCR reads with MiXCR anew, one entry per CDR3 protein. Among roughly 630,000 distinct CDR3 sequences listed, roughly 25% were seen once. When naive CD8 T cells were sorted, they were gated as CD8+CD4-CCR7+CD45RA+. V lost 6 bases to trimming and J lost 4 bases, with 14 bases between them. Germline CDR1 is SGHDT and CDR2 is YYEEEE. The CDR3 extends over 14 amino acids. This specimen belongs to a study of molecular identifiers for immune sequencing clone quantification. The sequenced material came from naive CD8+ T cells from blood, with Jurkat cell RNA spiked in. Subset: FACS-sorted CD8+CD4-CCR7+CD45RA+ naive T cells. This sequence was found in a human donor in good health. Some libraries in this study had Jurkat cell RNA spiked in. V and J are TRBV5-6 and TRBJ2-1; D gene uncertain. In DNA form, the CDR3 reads TGTGCCAGCAACCCACGGTCCCATTACAATGAGCAGTTCTTC. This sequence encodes CASNPRSHYNEQFF.